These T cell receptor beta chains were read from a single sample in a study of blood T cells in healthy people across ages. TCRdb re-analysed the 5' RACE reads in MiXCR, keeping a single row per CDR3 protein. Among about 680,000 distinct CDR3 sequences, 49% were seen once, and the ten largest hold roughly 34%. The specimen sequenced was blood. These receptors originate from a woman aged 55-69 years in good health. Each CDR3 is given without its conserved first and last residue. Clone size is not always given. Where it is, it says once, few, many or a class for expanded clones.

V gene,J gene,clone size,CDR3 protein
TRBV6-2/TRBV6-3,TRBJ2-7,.,ASSYPALDRYEQY
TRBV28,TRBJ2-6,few,ASSYFRKDLSGANVLT
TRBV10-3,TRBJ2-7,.,AVSGQKTYEQY
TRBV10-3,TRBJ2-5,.,AISRGLAGKETQY
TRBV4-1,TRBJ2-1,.,ASSQIGGRDNEQF
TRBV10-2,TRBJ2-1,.,ASTSGTSGRGGRNEQF
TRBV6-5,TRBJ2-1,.,ASSYGAGGGIYNEQF
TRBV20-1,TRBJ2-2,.,SAWDRRDTGELF
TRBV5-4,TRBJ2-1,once,ASRSGTMNYNEQF
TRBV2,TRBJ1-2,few,ASTARGIYGYT
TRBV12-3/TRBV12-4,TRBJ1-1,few,ASSRTAGNTEAF
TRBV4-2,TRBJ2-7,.,ASSQVLGLGGEQY
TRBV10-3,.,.,AISERTDQETQF
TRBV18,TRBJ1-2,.,ASSPGRSSYGYT
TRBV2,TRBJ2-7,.,ASSAGTEEQY
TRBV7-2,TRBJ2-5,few,ASSRGLAGGPLQETQY
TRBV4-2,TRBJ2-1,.,ASSPPGLAYNEQF
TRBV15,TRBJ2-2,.,ATSREFLPGDTGELF
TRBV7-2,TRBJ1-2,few,ASSPVRDRGYT
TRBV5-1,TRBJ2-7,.,ASSTREGPYEQY
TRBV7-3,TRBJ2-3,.,ASSLKGRGTDTQY
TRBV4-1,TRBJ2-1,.,ASSQLTGVGNEQF
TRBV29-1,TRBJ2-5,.,SVDQGGSHNEQY
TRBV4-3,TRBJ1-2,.,ASSQDPGSGYT
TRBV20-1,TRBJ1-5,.,SARAGSGGQGTYSNQPQH
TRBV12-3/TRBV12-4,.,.,ASSKKGYEQY
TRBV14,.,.,ASSQGTLETQY
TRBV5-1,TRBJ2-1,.,ASGGTGSCNEQF
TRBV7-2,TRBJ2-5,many,ASSSSSVETQY
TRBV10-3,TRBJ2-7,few,AISESNTYHYEQY
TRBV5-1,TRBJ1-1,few,ASSLAAGRGRADTEAF
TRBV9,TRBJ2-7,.,ASSQRISSYEQY
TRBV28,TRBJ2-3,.,ASSPPSGPTDTQY
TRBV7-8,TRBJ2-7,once,ASSPETGVGWQY
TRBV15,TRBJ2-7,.,ATSRDFDRVYEQY
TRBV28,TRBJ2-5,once,ASSLMDRGETQY
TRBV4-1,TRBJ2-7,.,ASSQVTWYEQY
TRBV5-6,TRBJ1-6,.,ASSFGSGALH
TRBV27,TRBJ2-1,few,ASSPTSVPWNEQF
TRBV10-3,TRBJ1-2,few,AISESGDNYGYT
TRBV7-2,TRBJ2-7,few,ASTAKAGGDEQY
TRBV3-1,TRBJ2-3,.,ASSQDWDSSEDTQY
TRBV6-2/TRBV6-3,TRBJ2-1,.,ASGDGPYNEQF
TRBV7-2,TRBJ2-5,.,ASSLQGASQETQY
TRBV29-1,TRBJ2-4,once,SVEAGLKNIRY
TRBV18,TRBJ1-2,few,ASSPTGPGQGVGYT
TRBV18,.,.,ASSPGAGRGRDEQY
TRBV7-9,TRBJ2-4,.,ASSLVGAGTHGQY
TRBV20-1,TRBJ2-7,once,SARDRERSRDEQY
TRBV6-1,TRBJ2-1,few,ASSVAASSYNEQF
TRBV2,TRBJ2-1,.,ASSGDGMGQF
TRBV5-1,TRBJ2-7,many,ASSLDRTYEQY
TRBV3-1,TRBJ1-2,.,ASSPRQGAGSNYGYT
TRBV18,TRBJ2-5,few,ASSPANARHRRTQY
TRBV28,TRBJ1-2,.,ASSPWTGESNYGYT